This T cell receptor beta chain comes out of a study of T cells in Graves' hyperthyroidism and ophthalmopathy. Uncontrolled infections, other autoimmune diseases, pregnancy or lactation led to exclusion of patients. TCR beta CDR3 region amplification was performed from RNA transcripts. The TCR CDR3 first-round RT-PCR relied on the HTBI primer set. TCRdb ran MiXCR on the multiplex PCR reads and lists one entry per CDR3 protein. Of around 400,000 distinct CDR3 sequences in the sample, under 15% were seen once. Study results and limitations: Peripheral blood also featured most of the thyroid clonotypes expanded above 0.001. A median roughly 6.6 months before onset, the model predicted ophthalmopathy.

Trimming cost V 3 bases and J 7 bases, with 24 bases left between them. CDR1 is LNHDA and CDR2 is SQIVND in the germline V gene (reference sequence). The CDR3 is 17 amino acids. This clonotype showed up just a few times. The antigen remains undetermined. The sequencing input was blood. The genes are TRBV19 and TRBJ2-5; D might be TRBD2 (5 bases). This clonotype was obtained from a woman aged 18-29 years with Graves' hyperthyroidism. CDR3 residues: CASSILLARASEGTQYF. The CDR3, as DNA: TGTGCCAGTAGTATCCTCTTAGCAAGGGCCTCAGAGGGGACCCAGTACTTC.